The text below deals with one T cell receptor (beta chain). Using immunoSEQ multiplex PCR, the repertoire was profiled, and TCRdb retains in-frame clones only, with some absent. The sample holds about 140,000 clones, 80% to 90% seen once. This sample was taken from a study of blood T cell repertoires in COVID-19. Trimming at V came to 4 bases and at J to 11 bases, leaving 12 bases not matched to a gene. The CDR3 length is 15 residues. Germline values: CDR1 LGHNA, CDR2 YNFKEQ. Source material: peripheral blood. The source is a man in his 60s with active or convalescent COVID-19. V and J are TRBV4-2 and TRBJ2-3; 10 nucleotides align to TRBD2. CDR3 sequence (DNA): TGTGCCAGCAGCCTAGGGGAGCGGGAGGGCCACATGCAGTATTTT. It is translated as CASSLGEREGHMQYF.